This TCR beta chain comes out of a study of beta chain features in type 1 diabetes. As every portion of the isolated RNA was reverse transcribed, the sequencing read expressed TCRB transcripts. The protocol was immunoSEQ multiplex PCR, while the TCRdb copy is restricted to in-frame clones and leaves out a portion. The table lists about 290,000 clones, 8% of them singletons. From germline, CDR1 is SGHRS and CDR2 YFSETQ. The CDR3 is made up of 19 amino acids. With V trimmed by 2 bases and J by 1 base, 12 bases remained unmatched. This chain links TRBV5-1 with TRBJ2-2; 9 bases line up with TRBD1. The sequenced sample was central memory CD4+ T cells from blood. The sequence was obtained from a woman under 30 in good health. CDR3 sequence: CASSFLGTPGQGNTGELFF. CDR3 in DNA: TGCGCCAGCAGCTTTTTAGGGACCCCGGGACAGGGGAACACCGGGGAGCTGTTTTTT.